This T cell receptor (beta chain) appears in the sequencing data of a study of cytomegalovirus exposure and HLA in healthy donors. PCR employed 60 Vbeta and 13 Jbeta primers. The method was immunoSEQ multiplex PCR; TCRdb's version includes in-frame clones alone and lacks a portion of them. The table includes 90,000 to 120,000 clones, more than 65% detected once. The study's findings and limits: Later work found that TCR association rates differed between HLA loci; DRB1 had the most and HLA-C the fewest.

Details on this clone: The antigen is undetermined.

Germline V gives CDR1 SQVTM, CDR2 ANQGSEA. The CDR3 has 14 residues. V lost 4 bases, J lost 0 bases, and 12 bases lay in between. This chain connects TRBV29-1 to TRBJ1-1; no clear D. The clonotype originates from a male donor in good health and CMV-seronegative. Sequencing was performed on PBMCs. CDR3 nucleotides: TGCAGCGTTGCCGGGTTCCCCATGAACACTGAAGCTTTCTTT. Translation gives CSVAGFPMNTEAFF.